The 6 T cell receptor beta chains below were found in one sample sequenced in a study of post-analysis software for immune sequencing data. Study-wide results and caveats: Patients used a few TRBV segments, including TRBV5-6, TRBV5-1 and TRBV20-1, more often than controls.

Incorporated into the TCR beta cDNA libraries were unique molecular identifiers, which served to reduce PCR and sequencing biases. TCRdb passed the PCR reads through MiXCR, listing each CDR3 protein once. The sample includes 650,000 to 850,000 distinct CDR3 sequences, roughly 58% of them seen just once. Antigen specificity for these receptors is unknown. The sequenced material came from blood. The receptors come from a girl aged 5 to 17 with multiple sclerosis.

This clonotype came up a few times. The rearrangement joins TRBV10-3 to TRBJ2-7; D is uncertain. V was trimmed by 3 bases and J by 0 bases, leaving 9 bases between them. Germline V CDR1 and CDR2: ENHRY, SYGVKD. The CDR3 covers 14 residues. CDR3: CAISEWPGSYEQYF. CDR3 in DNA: TGTGCCATCAGTGAATGGCCAGGCTCCTACGAGCAGTACTTC.

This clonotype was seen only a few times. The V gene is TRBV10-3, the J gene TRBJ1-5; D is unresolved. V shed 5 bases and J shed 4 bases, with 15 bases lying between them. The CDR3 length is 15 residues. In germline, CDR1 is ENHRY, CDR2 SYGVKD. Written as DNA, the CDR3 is TGTGCCATCAGTCCAAGTATGCGGAAAAATCAGCCCCAGCATTTT. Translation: CAISPSMRKNQPQHF.

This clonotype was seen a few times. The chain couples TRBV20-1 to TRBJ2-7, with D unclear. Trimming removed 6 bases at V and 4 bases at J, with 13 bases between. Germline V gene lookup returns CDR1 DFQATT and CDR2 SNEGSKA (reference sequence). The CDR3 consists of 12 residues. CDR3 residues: CSAQTVGYEQYF. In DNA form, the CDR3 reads TGCAGTGCCCAGACTGTAGGGTACGAGCAGTACTTC.

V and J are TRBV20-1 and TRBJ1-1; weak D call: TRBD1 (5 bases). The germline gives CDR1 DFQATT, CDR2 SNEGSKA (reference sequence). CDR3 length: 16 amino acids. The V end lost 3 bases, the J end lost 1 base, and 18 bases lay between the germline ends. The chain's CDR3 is CSAREKWGRRNTEAFF. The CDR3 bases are TGCAGTGCTAGGGAAAAATGGGGACGGAGGAACACTGAAGCTTTCTTT.

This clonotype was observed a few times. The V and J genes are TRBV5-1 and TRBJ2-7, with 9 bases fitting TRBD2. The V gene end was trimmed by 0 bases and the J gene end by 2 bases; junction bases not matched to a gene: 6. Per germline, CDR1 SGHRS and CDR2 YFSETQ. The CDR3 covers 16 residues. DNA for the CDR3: TGCGCCAGCAGCTTGGCCTCAGCGGGGGGTACCTACGAGCAGTACTTC. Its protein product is CASSLASAGGTYEQYF.

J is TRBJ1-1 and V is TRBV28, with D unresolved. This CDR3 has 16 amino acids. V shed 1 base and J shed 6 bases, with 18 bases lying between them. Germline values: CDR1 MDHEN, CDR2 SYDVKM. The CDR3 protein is CASSLLSLGTNAEAFF. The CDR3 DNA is TGTGCCAGCAGTTTATTGTCGCTGGGTACTAACGCTGAAGCTTTCTTT.